Below are 4 T cell receptor beta chains sequenced from a single sample in a study of cytomegalovirus exposure and HLA in healthy donors. The PCR ran on 60 Vbeta and 13 Jbeta primers. Sequencing was performed with immunoSEQ multiplex PCR; in TCRdb, only in-frame clones are kept and a portion is missing. Here the sample spans 150,000 to 200,000 clones, approximately 82% being singletons. Sequencing used PBMCs. The receptors stem from a male donor in good health and CMV-seronegative.

The gene calls are TRBV11-2 and TRBJ2-3; D unresolved. CDR3 length equals 15 residues. Trimming removed 3 bases from V and 0 bases from J, with 10 bases in between. Per germline, CDR1 SGHAT and CDR2 FQNNGV. The CDR3 DNA reads as TGTGCCAGCAGCTTCGGCGGTACTAGCACAGATACGCAGTATTTT. Its protein is CASSFGGTSTDTQYF.

The chain recombines TRBV30 with TRBJ2-3; 12 positions agree with TRBD1. Germline-derived CDR1 and CDR2 are GTSNPN and SVGIG (reference sequence). The CDR3 sequence is 13 residues long. The V and J ends lost 8 bases and 5 bases, in that order; junction bases with no gene match: 5. CDR3 DNA sequence: TGTGCCCGGGGACAGGGGGCTGTAGATACGCAGTATTTT. Translating it yields CARGQGAVDTQYF.

This chain connects TRBV28 to TRBJ1-5; maybe TRBD1 (5 bases). The V end was cut by 5 bases, the J end by 2 bases, with 16 bases between. Germline CDR1 MDHEN, CDR2 SYDVKM. The length of the CDR3 is 16 residues. CDR3 nucleotide sequence: TGTGCCAGCAGTCCAAGGGCGGGGCGCGGCAATCAGCCCCAGCATTTT. Its translation is CASSPRAGRGNQPQHF.

This chain links TRBV5-6 with TRBJ1-2, with D perhaps TRBD1 (5 bases). Trimming removed 2 bases from V and 3 bases from J, with 17 bases in between. CDR3 length equals 16 residues. Germline loops: CDR1 SGHDT, CDR2 YYEEEE. CDR3 coding DNA: TGTGCCAGCAGCTTCTGGACATCAGCACCCTACTATGGCTACACCTTC. Amino acid sequence: CASSFWTSAPYYGYTF.